This is a list of T cell receptor beta chains from one sample in a study of T-cell reconstitution after alpha-beta-depleted transplantation in children. Using its own MiXCR run on the PCR reads, TCRdb lists one record per CDR3 protein. This sample has 250,000 to 300,000 distinct CDR3 sequences, with around a tenth found just once. The source material was PBMCs, sampled before TCRalphabeta/CD19-depleted stem cell transplant. All receptors derive from a boy in the first two years of life with acute myeloid leukemia, due to receive a stem cell transplant. CDR3s include the opening cysteine and the closing phenylalanine or tryptophan. Each record gives: V gene, clone size, J gene, D gene, CDR3 DNA, CDR3 protein. A D gene is named only where the DNA matches it firmly. Not every row has a clone size; where given, it reads once, few, many or a size class.

>TRBV7-9|many|TRBJ2-4|-
TGTGCCAGCAGCCGTGAGCTAGCCAAAAACATTCAGTACTTC
CASSRELAKNIQYF
>TRBV20-1|many|TRBJ2-7|TRBD1
TGCAGTGCTACCCGGGACAGGGGCTACGAGCAGTACTTC
CSATRDRGYEQYF
>TRBV4-2|many|TRBJ2-1|TRBD2
TGTGCCAGCAGCCAAGTAGGAAGCGGGAGATCTTACAATGAGCAGTTCTTC
CASSQVGSGRSYNEQFF
>TRBV7-3|many|TRBJ2-2|-
TGTGCCAGCAGCCCAAACCTAGTCGGGGAGCTGTTTTTT
CASSPNLVGELFF
>TRBV5-1|many|TRBJ2-7|TRBD1
TGCGCCAGCAGCCCGGGGGTAGTTCACAGGGGGCAAGACGAGCAGTACTTC
CASSPGVVHRGQDEQYF
>TRBV19|many|TRBJ2-4|-
TGTGCCAGTAGCATACGGGGCAGTAAAAACATTCAGTACTTC
CASSIRGSKNIQYF
>TRBV12-3/TRBV12-4|many|TRBJ1-2|TRBD1
TGTGCCAGCAGCGTGGACAGGTCTAAGGGCTACACCTTC
CASSVDRSKGYTF
>TRBV9|many|TRBJ2-3|-
TGTGCCAGCAGCGCAGCAGAAAATACGCAGTATTTT
CASSAAENTQYF
>TRBV20-1|many|TRBJ2-7|TRBD1
TGCAGTGCTAGAGACATTGGGGGACAGGGGGCGGACGAGCAGTACTTC
CSARDIGGQGADEQYF
>TRBV28|many|TRBJ1-1|-
TGTGCCAGCATCAGGTCTGAAGCTTTCTTT
CASIRSEAFF
>TRBV18|-|TRBJ2-1|TRBD2
TGTGCCAGCTCATCAGCGGGGGTGGGCTACAATGAGCAGTTCTTC
CASSSAGVGYNEQFF
>TRBV7-9|many|TRBJ2-5|-
TGTGCCAGCAGCTTAATCTCGCCCCAAGAGACCCAGTACTTC
CASSLISPQETQYF
>TRBV7-3|many|TRBJ1-3|-
TGTGCCAGCAGCTTAACCCCGCCAGGGGCTACGAACACCATATATTTT
CASSLTPPGATNTIYF
>TRBV5-1|many|TRBJ2-1|TRBD2
TGCGCCAGCAGCTCAAGGACTAGCGGGGTATTATACAATGAGCAGTTCTTC
CASSSRTSGVLYNEQFF
>TRBV5-1|many|TRBJ1-2|TRBD1
TGCGCCAGCAGCCCGGTAGGGACAGCTACCTTAGGGACCTATGGCTACACCTTC
CASSPVGTATLGTYGYTF
>TRBV20-1|many|TRBJ2-1|-
TGCAGTGCTAAAGTCAATGAGCAGTTCTTC
CSAKVNEQFF
>TRBV20-1|many|TRBJ2-1|TRBD2
TGCAGTGCTAGAGAGGGCGGGAGGGCCTTCAATGAGCAGTTCTTC
CSAREGGRAFNEQFF
>TRBV5-1|many|TRBJ2-7|-
TGCGCCAGCAGCTTGTGGTACCCACCGCACGAGCAGTACTTC
CASSLWYPPHEQYF
>TRBV5-1|-|TRBJ2-5|-
TGCGCCAGCAGCTTGGGTCAGCCGTACCAAGAGACCCAGTACTTC
CASSLGQPYQETQYF
>TRBV7-8|many|TRBJ2-1|TRBD2
TGTGCCAGCAGCTTAGCCTGGACTAGCGGGAACTCCAATGAGCAGTTCTTC
CASSLAWTSGNSNEQFF
>TRBV4-3|many|TRBJ2-7|-
TGCGCCAGCAGCCAAGATCAAAGGGGCCCCTACGAGCAGTACTTC
CASSQDQRGPYEQYF
>TRBV25-1|many|TRBJ2-7|-
TGTGCCAGCATCCGCAGGAGGTTCCACGAGCAGTACTTC
CASIRRRFHEQYF
>TRBV19|few|TRBJ1-5|TRBD1
TGTGCCAGTAGTATCCCGGGACAGGGCGGTCAGCCCCAGCATTTT
CASSIPGQGGQPQHF
>TRBV7-2|many|TRBJ2-5|-
TGTGCCAGCAGCTTAAGGGACGGGACTGGGGAGACCCAGTACTTC
CASSLRDGTGETQYF
>TRBV25-1|many|TRBJ2-5|TRBD1
TGTGCCAGCAGTGAAGCGGACAGGTTCCAAGAGACCCAGTACTTC
CASSEADRFQETQYF
>TRBV12-5|few|TRBJ2-4|TRBD1
TGTGCTAGTGGTTTGCCGGGGGCGCCGGGACAGGGGTCGGACATTCAGTACTTC
CASGLPGAPGQGSDIQYF